The rows below give T cell receptor beta chains drawn from one sample of a study of CD8 T cells in ankylosing spondylitis. TCRdb re-derived calls from the 5' RACE reads in MiXCR, one entry per CDR3 protein. Here the sample spans roughly 400,000 distinct CDR3 sequences, 20% to 25% being singletons. Sequenced sample: blood, either unsorted or a sorted T cell fraction (not recorded which). All receptors come from a male donor with ankylosing spondylitis. Each CDR3 is given with its conserved first and last residue. The order of the fields is V gene, CDR3 protein.

TRBV18 | CASSPRNNEQFF
TRBV7-9 | CASSSMVPRNEKLFF
TRBV10-3 | CAISPGQYEQYF
TRBV20-1 | CSAEGAANSPLHF
TRBV18 | CASSPNRDSSGNTIYF
TRBV6-1 | CASSDLQGAYGYTF
TRBV29-1 | CSVVIQGLENQPQHF
TRBV7-6 | CASSLGRLGPKLFF
TRBV5-5 | CASSFGTQETQYF
TRBV28 | CASSQGGRNNQPQHF
TRBV24-1 | CATSDPPRGAYNEQFF
TRBV9 | CASSVGADQPQHF
TRBV11-1 | CASREMPSREQFF
TRBV6-2/TRBV6-3 | CASSPGQWWEQYF
TRBV7-8 | CASSPWTVDSDQPQHF
TRBV29-1 | CSVVSVNRVSYEQYF
TRBV6-5 | CASSYSNWDRGKNEQFF
TRBV12-3/TRBV12-4 | CASSLHGWSYNSPLHF
TRBV5-1 | CASSFEQIGDTQYF
TRBV20-1 | CSAKWAGSSYEQYF
TRBV2 | CANTRGRQQNTEAFF
TRBV28 | CASKEGGQNNEQFF
TRBV12-3/TRBV12-4 | CASSVAWSETQYF
TRBV6-2/TRBV6-3 | CASRSSGRYNEQFF
TRBV29-1 | CSVATGAQSYNEQFF
TRBV4-2 | CASSQGQGDTDTQYF
TRBV7-9 | CASSFTGREKLFF
TRBV7-3 | CASSLIASGGTGELFF
TRBV29-1 | CSAPGQGKETQYF
TRBV5-1 | CASRSPTPGAEQYF
TRBV7-2 | CASSFYTGGSYEQYF
TRBV11-3 | CASSLGAGSEKLFF
TRBV12-3/TRBV12-4 | CASTRVLFTGELFF
TRBV12-3/TRBV12-4 | CASSPDVNRDTDTQYF
TRBV4-3 | CASSQDPGVGTQYF
TRBV5-1 | CASRSGMQGVYEQYF
TRBV7-2 | CASSFAGAAEKLFF
TRBV6-2/TRBV6-3 | CASKFVGEQFF
TRBV29-1 | CSVDTGLHPGSQYF
TRBV3-1 | CASSQGATGIYEQYF
TRBV28 | CATREDRAATNEKLFF
TRBV20-1 | CSARVGGTEAFF
TRBV5-1 | CASSLSGANVLTF
TRBV20-1 | CSGETGGSYEQYF
TRBV19 | CASSRGRESNEQFF
TRBV5-1 | CASSLRAGTYEQYF
TRBV27 | CASGLKRMNTEAFF
TRBV7-9 | CASSLGKTGADTEAFF
TRBV7-3 | CASSPGAWTYNEQFF
TRBV12-3/TRBV12-4 | CASSMTGGTQYF
TRBV7-9 | CASSLGSTGSQPQHF
TRBV5-1 | CASSLVAGENQPQHF
TRBV5-1 | CASSLVLEEAAEQFF
TRBV12-3/TRBV12-4 | CASSSNSGRADTQYF
TRBV19 | CASSAQSGSQETQYF
TRBV10-3 | CATVADLSYNEQFF
TRBV9 | CASSQSRANVLTF
TRBV12-3/TRBV12-4 | CASIPQWGTDTQYF
TRBV7-2 | CASSLARHAVDTIYF
TRBV29-1 | CSTRRSANEQFF